The rows below give T cell receptor beta chains drawn from one sample of a study of identical twins. TCRdb analysed the 5' RACE reads with MiXCR anew, one entry per CDR3 protein. The data show some 600,000 distinct CDR3 sequences, with just over 7% seen just once and less than 2% held by the top ten. The sample also formed part of further work on yellow fever vaccine responses in identical twins.

Specimen: PBMCs. The receptors were gathered from a young woman in good health. Each CDR3 is given with its conserved first and last residue. D genes are given only for firm matches. Not every row has a clone size; where given, it reads once, few, many or a size class.

V gene	D gene	J gene	clone size	CDR3 protein	CDR3 DNA
TRBV4-1	TRBD2	TRBJ2-3	many	CASSQQLAGGASTDTQYF	TGCGCCAGCAGCCAACAACTAGCGGGAGGCGCCAGCACAGATACGCAGTATTTT
TRBV2	-	TRBJ2-6	-	CASRVDSTGANVLTF	TGTGCCAGCAGAGTAGACTCGACCGGGGCCAACGTCCTGACTTTC
TRBV14	-	TRBJ2-1	-	CASSQAGSNEQFF	TGTGCCAGCAGCCAAGCTGGGTCTAATGAGCAGTTCTTC
TRBV4-2	-	TRBJ1-4	many	CASSQDTGIGDEKLFF	TGTGCCAGCAGCCAAGACACAGGGATTGGAGATGAAAAACTGTTTTTT
TRBV11-2	TRBD1	TRBJ2-3	many	CASSSRDSGTDTQYF	TGTGCCAGCAGCTCCCGGGACAGTGGCACAGATACGCAGTATTTT
TRBV2	-	TRBJ2-3	few	CASRPAASAKIGQYF	TGTGCCAGCAGACCAGCGGCTAGCGCAAAAATAGGGCAGTATTTT
TRBV7-2	-	TRBJ2-1	many	CASSLVLRAVSYNEQFF	TGTGCCAGCAGCTTAGTGTTAAGGGCAGTCTCCTACAATGAGCAGTTCTTC
TRBV7-9	TRBD2	TRBJ2-1	few	CASSLALADEQFF	TGTGCCAGCAGCTTAGCGCTAGCGGATGAGCAGTTCTTC
TRBV10-3	-	TRBJ1-1	many	CAIRRTMNTEAFF	TGTGCCATCCGGCGGACTATGAACACTGAAGCTTTCTTT
TRBV4-1	-	TRBJ2-2	-	CASSPTEGSGELFF	TGCGCCAGCAGCCCGACTGAGGGCTCCGGGGAGCTGTTTTTT
TRBV7-8	-	TRBJ2-5	-	CASSLDTGSEETQYF	TGTGCCAGCAGCTTAGATACGGGATCGGAGGAGACCCAGTACTTC
TRBV7-9	-	TRBJ1-1	-	CASSLDSVKGEAFF	TGTGCCAGCAGCTTAGACTCCGTTAAAGGTGAAGCTTTCTTT
TRBV12-3/TRBV12-4	-	TRBJ1-1	many	CASTLKPRRGSSNTEAFF	TGTGCCAGCACTCTCAAGCCCAGGAGGGGGAGCTCCAACACTGAAGCTTTCTTT
TRBV7-2	-	TRBJ1-3	few	CASGRPGNTIYF	TGTGCCAGCGGCCGACCTGGAAACACCATATATTTT
TRBV6-2/TRBV6-3	TRBD2	TRBJ2-2	many	CASRLAETNTGELFF	TGTGCCAGCAGACTAGCGGAAACGAACACCGGGGAGCTGTTTTTT
TRBV5-1	-	TRBJ2-1	many	CASRHRFEVDEQFF	TGCGCCAGCAGACATAGATTCGAGGTGGATGAGCAGTTCTTC
TRBV28	TRBD2	TRBJ2-7	-	CASSPGLAGLVYEQYF	TGTGCCAGCAGTCCGGGACTAGCGGGATTAGTCTACGAGCAGTACTTC
TRBV11-2	-	TRBJ2-3	many	CASSLGVGGAGSTDTQYF	TGTGCCAGCAGCTTAGGTGTTGGCGGGGCCGGCTCCACAGATACGCAGTATTTT
TRBV19	-	TRBJ2-1	-	CATTRRATNNEQFF	TGTGCCACCACCCGTCGGGCAACGAACAATGAGCAGTTCTTC
TRBV7-9	-	TRBJ2-7	-	CASSFGQGVEQYF	TGTGCCAGCAGCTTTGGGCAGGGAGTCGAGCAGTACTTC
TRBV28	-	TRBJ2-7	few	CASRSHGSAYEQYF	TGTGCCAGCAGAAGCCACGGTTCAGCCTACGAGCAGTACTTC
TRBV2	-	TRBJ1-6	-	CASSEEGAVSSPLHF	TGTGCCAGCAGTGAAGAAGGGGCGGTGTCTTCACCCCTCCACTTT
TRBV12-3/TRBV12-4	-	TRBJ1-5	many	CASSLAQRGQPQHF	TGTGCCAGCAGTTTAGCCCAACGGGGCCAGCCCCAGCATTTT
TRBV29-1	-	TRBJ1-6	-	CSVADRHNSPLHF	TGCAGCGTCGCTGACAGGCATAATTCACCCCTCCACTTT
TRBV6-2/TRBV6-3	-	TRBJ2-5	few	CASSAPWETQYF	TGTGCCTCCAGCGCCCCATGGGAGACCCAGTACTTC
TRBV20-1	TRBD2	TRBJ2-3	few	CSASLLAGKDTQYF	TGCAGTGCTAGCCTCCTAGCGGGAAAAGATACGCAGTATTTT
TRBV5-1	-	TRBJ2-2	many	CASSPGSNTGELFF	TGCGCCAGCAGCCCGGGATCGAACACCGGGGAGCTGTTTTTT
TRBV12-3/TRBV12-4	-	TRBJ1-6	few	CASTLVGTPLHF	TGTGCCAGCACCCTGGTTGGGACACCCCTCCACTTT
TRBV6-1	TRBD1	TRBJ2-5	few	CASRLDRVRETQYF	TGTGCCAGCAGGCTGGACAGGGTGCGGGAGACCCAGTACTTC
TRBV12-3/TRBV12-4	-	TRBJ1-5	many	CASRPTGNQPQHF	TGTGCCAGCAGGCCGACTGGGAATCAGCCCCAGCATTTT
TRBV20-1	TRBD1	TRBJ2-2	few	CSARTDRETGELFF	TGCAGTGCTAGAACGGACAGGGAAACCGGGGAGCTGTTTTTT
TRBV6-1	TRBD2	TRBJ2-1	-	CASNPGLAYNEQFF	TGTGCCAGCAATCCGGGACTAGCCTACAATGAGCAGTTCTTC
TRBV7-2	-	TRBJ2-1	-	CASTPLRSYNEQFF	TGTGCCAGCACCCCCCTCCGGTCCTACAATGAGCAGTTCTTC
TRBV4-1	TRBD2	TRBJ2-7	many	CASSQVRLRTSGSQPYEQYF	TGCGCCAGCAGCCAAGTCCGGCTGAGGACTAGCGGGAGCCAACCCTACGAGCAGTACTTC
TRBV5-1	TRBD1	TRBJ2-6	-	CASSRTGTASSGANVLTF	TGCGCCAGCAGCAGAACCGGGACAGCGTCCTCTGGGGCCAACGTCCTGACTTTC
TRBV9	-	TRBJ1-6	few	CASSNYRSSYNSPLHF	TGTGCCAGCAGCAATTACCGGAGCTCCTATAATTCACCCCTCCACTTT
TRBV5-1	-	TRBJ2-3	few	CASSLGIDTQYF	TGCGCCAGCAGCTTGGGGATAGATACGCAGTATTTT
TRBV5-1	TRBD2	TRBJ2-1	-	CASSSMTSYEQFF	TGCGCCAGCAGCTCAATGACTAGCTATGAGCAGTTCTTC
TRBV6-4	TRBD2	TRBJ2-3	many	CASSPDPTSEKMGVGTDTQYF	TGTGCCAGCAGCCCTGACCCGACTAGCGAAAAGATGGGGGTCGGGACAGATACGCAGTATTTT
TRBV25-1	TRBD1	TRBJ1-1	few	CASTPTGWGTEAFF	TGTGCCAGCACCCCGACAGGGTGGGGTACTGAAGCTTTCTTT
TRBV29-1	TRBD1	TRBJ2-2	-	CSARQGSGELFF	TGCAGCGCGAGACAGGGTTCCGGGGAGCTGTTTTTT
TRBV6-1	-	TRBJ1-2	many	CASSSGRINYGYTF	TGTGCCAGCAGTAGCGGACGGATTAACTATGGCTACACCTTC
TRBV9	-	TRBJ2-1	few	CASSVVEGGARPPTYNEQFF	TGTGCCAGCAGCGTAGTTGAGGGCGGGGCCCGACCCCCTACTTACAATGAGCAGTTCTTC
TRBV5-1	TRBD1	TRBJ2-2	many	CASSLTGQVNTGELFF	TGCGCCAGCAGCTTAACGGGACAGGTGAACACCGGGGAGCTGTTTTTT
TRBV3-1	-	TRBJ2-5	-	CASSQVGGAETQYF	TGTGCCAGCAGCCAAGTTGGGGGCGCAGAGACCCAGTACTTC
TRBV5-1	TRBD2	TRBJ2-5	few	CASSIGTRDPTQYF	TGCGCCAGCAGCATAGGGACTAGGGATCCGACCCAGTACTTC
TRBV20-1	-	TRBJ2-1	few	CSASSGSIPVPHNEQFF	TGCAGTGCTAGTTCCGGGAGTATCCCAGTACCCCACAATGAGCAGTTCTTC
TRBV2	-	TRBJ2-5	-	CASSEAGYQETQYF	TGTGCCAGCAGTGAAGCCGGGTACCAAGAGACCCAGTACTTC
TRBV3-1	TRBD1	TRBJ1-2	few	CASSHRTGRQNYGYTF	TGTGCCAGCAGCCATAGGACAGGGCGCCAGAACTATGGCTACACCTTC
TRBV20-1	TRBD1	TRBJ2-1	few	CSARAVGQGTTPFYNEQFF	TGCAGTGCTAGAGCAGTGGGACAGGGGACAACCCCGTTTTACAATGAGCAGTTCTTC
TRBV7-2	TRBD1	TRBJ2-7	few	CASRVPGQGQSSYEQYF	TGTGCCAGCAGAGTCCCGGGACAGGGCCAAAGCTCCTACGAGCAGTACTTC
TRBV10-3	TRBD2	TRBJ2-1	-	CATSTSGANQMMSNEQFF	TGTGCCACCAGCACTAGCGGGGCCAACCAAATGATGAGCAATGAGCAGTTCTTC
TRBV5-5	-	TRBJ1-2	few	CASSLGTDFYGYTF	TGTGCCAGCAGCTTGGGGACAGATTTCTATGGCTACACCTTC
TRBV3-1	TRBD2	TRBJ2-3	-	CASSLTSSSGRAVGDTQYF	TGTGCCAGCAGCCTCACCAGCTCTAGCGGGAGGGCCGTTGGAGATACGCAGTATTTT
TRBV20-1	TRBD1	TRBJ1-1	few	CSASGTGGATEAFF	TGCAGTGCGTCTGGGACAGGGGGCGCGACTGAAGCTTTCTTT
TRBV15	-	TRBJ1-4	-	CATSRPDGDEKLFF	TGTGCCACCAGCAGGCCCGATGGGGATGAAAAACTGTTTTTT
TRBV6-5	-	TRBJ1-1	many	CASSYRQGPAFF	TGTGCCAGCAGTTACCGGCAGGGGCCGGCTTTCTTT
TRBV27	-	TRBJ2-4	-	CASRSTANLAKNIQYF	TGTGCCAGCAGAAGCACAGCTAATTTAGCCAAAAACATTCAGTACTTC
TRBV7-9	TRBD1	TRBJ2-1	few	CASSLGQGDGNEQFF	TGTGCCAGCAGCTTAGGACAGGGGGACGGCAATGAGCAGTTCTTC
TRBV3-1	TRBD2	TRBJ2-2	few	CASSQVEGTSGTGELFF	TGTGCCAGCAGCCAAGTCGAAGGTACTAGCGGGACCGGGGAGCTGTTTTTT